This T cell receptor (beta chain) was recovered during a study of CD8 T cells in ankylosing spondylitis. Study findings and constraints: Seemingly distinctive of ankylosing spondylitis blood was a TCR beta motif formed by eight highly homologous variants.

Each CDR3 protein is one row after TCRdb ran MiXCR on the 5' RACE reads. The sample yields a few hundred thousand distinct CDR3 sequences, 20% to 25% seen once. As regards this clonotype: Its specificity is not known.

This TCR came from a male donor with ankylosing spondylitis. Sequencing was performed on blood, either unsorted or a sorted T cell fraction (not recorded which).

Written as DNA, the CDR3 is TGTGCCAGCAGCCAACCGGGACAGAACTACGAGCAGTACTTC. Translated, it gives CASSQPGQNYEQYF. V gene TRBV3-1 combines with J gene TRBJ2-7; 7 nucleotides align to TRBD1. The CDR3 runs 14 residues. Trimming took 2 bases from V and 3 from J; bases not matched to a gene: 4. Germline values: CDR1 LGHDT, CDR2 YNNKEL (reference sequence).